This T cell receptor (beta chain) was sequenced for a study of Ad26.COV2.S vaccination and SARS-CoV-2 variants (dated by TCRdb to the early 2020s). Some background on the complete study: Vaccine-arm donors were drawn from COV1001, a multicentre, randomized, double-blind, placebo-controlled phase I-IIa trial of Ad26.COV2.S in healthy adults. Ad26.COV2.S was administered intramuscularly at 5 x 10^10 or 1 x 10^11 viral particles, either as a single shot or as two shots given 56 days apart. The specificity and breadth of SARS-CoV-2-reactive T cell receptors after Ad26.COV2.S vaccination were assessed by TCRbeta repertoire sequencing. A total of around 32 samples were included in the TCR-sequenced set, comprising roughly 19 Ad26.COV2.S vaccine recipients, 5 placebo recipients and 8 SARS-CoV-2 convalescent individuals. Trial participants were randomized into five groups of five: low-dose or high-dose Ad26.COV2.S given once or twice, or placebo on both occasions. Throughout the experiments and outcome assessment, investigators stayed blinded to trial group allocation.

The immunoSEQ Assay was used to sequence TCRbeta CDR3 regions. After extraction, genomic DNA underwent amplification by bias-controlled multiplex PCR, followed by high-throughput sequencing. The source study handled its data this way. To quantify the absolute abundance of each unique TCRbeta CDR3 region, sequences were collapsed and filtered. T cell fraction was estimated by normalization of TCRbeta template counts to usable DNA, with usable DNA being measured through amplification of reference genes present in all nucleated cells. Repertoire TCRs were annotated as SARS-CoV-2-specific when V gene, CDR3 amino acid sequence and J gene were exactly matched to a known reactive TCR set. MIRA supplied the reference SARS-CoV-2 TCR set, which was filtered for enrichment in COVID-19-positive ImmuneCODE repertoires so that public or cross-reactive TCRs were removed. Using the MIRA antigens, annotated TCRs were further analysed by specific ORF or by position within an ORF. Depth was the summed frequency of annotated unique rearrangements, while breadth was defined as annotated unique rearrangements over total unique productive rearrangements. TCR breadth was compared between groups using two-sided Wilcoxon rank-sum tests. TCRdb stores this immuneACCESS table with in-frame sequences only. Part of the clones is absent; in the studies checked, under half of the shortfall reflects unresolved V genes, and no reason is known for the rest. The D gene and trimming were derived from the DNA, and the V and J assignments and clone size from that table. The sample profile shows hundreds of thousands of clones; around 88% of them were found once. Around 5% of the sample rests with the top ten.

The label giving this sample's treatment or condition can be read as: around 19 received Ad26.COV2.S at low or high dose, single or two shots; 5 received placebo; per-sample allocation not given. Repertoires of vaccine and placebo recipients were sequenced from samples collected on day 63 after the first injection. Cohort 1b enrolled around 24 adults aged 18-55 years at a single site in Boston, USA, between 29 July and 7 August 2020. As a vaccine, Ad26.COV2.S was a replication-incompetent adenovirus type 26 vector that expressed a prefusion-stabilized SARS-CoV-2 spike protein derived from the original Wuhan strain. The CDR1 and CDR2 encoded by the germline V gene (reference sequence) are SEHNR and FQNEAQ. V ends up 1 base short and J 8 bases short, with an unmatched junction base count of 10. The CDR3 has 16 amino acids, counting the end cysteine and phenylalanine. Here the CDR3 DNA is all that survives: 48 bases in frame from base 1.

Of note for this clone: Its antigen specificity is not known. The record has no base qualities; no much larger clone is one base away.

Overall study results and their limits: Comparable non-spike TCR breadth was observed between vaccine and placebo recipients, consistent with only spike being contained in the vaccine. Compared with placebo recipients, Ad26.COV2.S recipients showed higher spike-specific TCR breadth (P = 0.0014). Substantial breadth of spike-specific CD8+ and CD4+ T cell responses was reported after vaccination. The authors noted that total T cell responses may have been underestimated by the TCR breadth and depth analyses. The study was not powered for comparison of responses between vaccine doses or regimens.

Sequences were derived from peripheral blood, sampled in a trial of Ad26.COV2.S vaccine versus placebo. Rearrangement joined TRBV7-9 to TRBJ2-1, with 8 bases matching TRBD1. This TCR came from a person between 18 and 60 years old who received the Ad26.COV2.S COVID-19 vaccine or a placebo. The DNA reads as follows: TGTGCCAGCAGCTTAGGTTTTACGGACAGGGTCGATGAGCAGTTCTTC. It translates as CASSLGFTDRVDEQFF. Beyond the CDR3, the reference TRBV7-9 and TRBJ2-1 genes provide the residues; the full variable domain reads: DTGVSQNPRHKITKRGQNVTFRCDPISEHNRLYWYRQTLGQGPEFLTYFQNEAQLEKSRLLSDRFSAERPKGSFSTLEIQRTEQGDSAMYLCASSLGFTDRVDEQFFGPGTRLTVL.